This paragraph reports one T cell receptor (beta chain). Its antigen is as yet unknown. The PCR was carried out with 60 Vbeta primers and 13 Jbeta primers. Sequencing was performed with immunoSEQ multiplex PCR; in TCRdb, only in-frame clones are kept and a portion is missing. The sample lists 200,000 to 250,000 clones; 75% to 85% were seen once. This specimen belongs to a study of cytomegalovirus exposure and HLA in healthy donors. Whole-study findings and limits: V- and J-gene trimming in TCR beta was tied to a missense DCLRE1C variant by an analysis performed later. According to an earlier analysis, most TCR beta V segments yielded productive rearrangements about 87% or about 30% of the time. As was reported, the HLA-A and HLA-B alleles of most subjects were accurately predicted from TCR beta sequences.

CDR1 and CDR2 (germline): SGHTA, FQGNSA. J lost 6 bases, V lost 3 bases, and 10 bases had no gene match. The length of the CDR3 is 16 residues. The sample taken for sequencing was PBMCs. This clonotype originated in a girl aged 5-17 years in good health and CMV-seronegative. The genes are TRBV7-2 and TRBJ2-1, with 8 positions matching TRBD2. CDR3 bases: TGTGCCAGCAGCTTGCTCGGGCTAGCGGGCTTCAATGAGCAGTTCTTC. The encoded protein is CASSLLGLAGFNEQFF.